This T cell receptor (beta chain) was sequenced during a study of quantifying T cell responses using KT2 cells. Across the whole study: Reverse transcription used primers in the TCR alpha and beta constant regions. Overall study results and limits: Input KT2 cell number predicted KT2 alpha and beta sequence counts linearly over several orders of magnitude.

Each cDNA got a UMI-containing oligo ligated at its 3' end. The first PCR ran approximately 4 cycles with an equimolar RC1.1 and RC1.2 beta primer mix. MiXCR, applied by TCRdb to the UMI-ligation and nested PCR reads, yields one record per CDR3 protein. The sample lists some 41,000 distinct CDR3 sequences; approximately 17% were seen once. KT2, a clone with a known TCR, was spiked into unfractionated PBMC. Different KT2-to-PBMC ratios were created with a constant PBMC count. As to this clonotype: Its antigen is as yet unknown.

Germline loops: CDR1 SGHTA, CDR2 FQGTGA. Trimming stripped 2 bases from V and 3 bases from J, with 10 bases between. CDR3 size: 14 residues. The TCR originated in a human donor. The chain recombines TRBV7-3 with TRBJ1-1, with TRBD1 as a possible D gene (5 bases). The sequenced sample consisted of PBMCs spiked with cells of the T cell clone KT2. The CDR3 DNA reads TGTGCCAGCAGCTTAGGTGTGGGGGACACTGAAGCTTTCTTT. Protein: CASSLGVGDTEAFF.